This T cell receptor (beta chain) comes out of a study of T cells expressing NK-cell markers. About the research overall: HCMV seropositivity marked seven of the eight sequenced donors; one was seronegative. Study observations and caveats: The study found these clonotypes also leading the CD3+CD56-NKG2C+ fraction in a few donors. The dominant NKG2C+ clonotypes represented roughly 1.0-7.5% of CD8+ T cells in several donors.

The authors made TCR beta cDNA libraries by 5'RACE template switching. This switching added a universal primer site and UMIs. TCRdb reprocessed the 5' RACE reads and reports one entry per CDR3 protein, with no DNA. Its listing shows roughly 180,000 distinct CDR3 sequences. Per germline, CDR1 SGHRS and CDR2 YFSETQ. The CDR3 is 14 amino acids. Note on this clonotype: The target antigen is unknown.

The source of this sequence is a woman between 18 and 75 years old in good health. The chain combines TRBV5-1 with TRBJ2-2. Sequenced input: blood T cells: a sorted CD56 or NKG2C T cell subset, CD4+ or CD8+ T cells, or bulk PBMC T cells (not recorded which). The CDR3 region is CASSLGFDPGELFF.